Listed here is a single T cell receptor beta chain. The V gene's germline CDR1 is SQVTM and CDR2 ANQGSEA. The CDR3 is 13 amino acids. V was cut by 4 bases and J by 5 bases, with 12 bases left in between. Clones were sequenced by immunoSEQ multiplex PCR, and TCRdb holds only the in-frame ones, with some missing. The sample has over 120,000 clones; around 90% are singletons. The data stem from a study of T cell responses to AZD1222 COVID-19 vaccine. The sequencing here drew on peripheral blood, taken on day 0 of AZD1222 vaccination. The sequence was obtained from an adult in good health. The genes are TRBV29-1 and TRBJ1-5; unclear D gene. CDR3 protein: CSVAHRRDQPQHF. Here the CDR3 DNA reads TGCAGCGTTGCTCATCGACGAGATCAGCCCCAGCATTTT.